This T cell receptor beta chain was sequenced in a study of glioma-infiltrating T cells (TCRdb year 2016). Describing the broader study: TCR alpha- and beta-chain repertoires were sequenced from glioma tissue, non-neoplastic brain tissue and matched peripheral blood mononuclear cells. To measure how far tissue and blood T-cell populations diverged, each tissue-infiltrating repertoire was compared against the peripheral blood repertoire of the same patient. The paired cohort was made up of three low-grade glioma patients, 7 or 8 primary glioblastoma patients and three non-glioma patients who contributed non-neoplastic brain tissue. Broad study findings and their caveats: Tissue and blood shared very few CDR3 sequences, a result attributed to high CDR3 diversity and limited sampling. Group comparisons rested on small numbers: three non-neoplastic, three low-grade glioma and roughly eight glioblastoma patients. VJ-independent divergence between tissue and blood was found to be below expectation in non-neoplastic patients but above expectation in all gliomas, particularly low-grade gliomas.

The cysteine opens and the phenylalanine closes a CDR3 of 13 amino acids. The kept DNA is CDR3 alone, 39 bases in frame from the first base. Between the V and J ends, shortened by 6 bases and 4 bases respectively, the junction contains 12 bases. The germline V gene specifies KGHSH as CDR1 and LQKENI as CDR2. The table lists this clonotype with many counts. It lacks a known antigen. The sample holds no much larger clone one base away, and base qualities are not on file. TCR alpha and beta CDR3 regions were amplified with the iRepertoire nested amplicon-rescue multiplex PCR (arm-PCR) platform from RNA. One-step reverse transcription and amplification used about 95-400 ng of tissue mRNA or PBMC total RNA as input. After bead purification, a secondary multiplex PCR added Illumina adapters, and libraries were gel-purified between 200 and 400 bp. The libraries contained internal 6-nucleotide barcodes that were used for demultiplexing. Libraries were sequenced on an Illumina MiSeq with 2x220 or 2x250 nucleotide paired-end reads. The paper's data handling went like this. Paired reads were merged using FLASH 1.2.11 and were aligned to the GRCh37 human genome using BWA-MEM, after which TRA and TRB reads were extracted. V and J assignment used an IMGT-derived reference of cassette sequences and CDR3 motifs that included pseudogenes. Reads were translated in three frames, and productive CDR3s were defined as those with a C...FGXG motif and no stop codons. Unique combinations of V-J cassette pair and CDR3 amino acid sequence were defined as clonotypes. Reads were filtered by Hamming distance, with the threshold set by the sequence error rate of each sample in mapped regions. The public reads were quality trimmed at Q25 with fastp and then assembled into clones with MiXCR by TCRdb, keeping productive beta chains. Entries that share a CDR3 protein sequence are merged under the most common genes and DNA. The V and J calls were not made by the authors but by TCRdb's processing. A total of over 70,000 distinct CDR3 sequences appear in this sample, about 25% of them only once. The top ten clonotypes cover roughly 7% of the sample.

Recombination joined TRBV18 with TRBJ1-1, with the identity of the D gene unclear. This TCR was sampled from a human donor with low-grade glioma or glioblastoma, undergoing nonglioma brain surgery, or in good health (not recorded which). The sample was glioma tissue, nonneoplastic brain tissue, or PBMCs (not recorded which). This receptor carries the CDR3 CASSPVQATEAFF. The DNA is TGTGCCAGCTCCCCCGTGCAAGCCACTGAAGCTTTCTTT.